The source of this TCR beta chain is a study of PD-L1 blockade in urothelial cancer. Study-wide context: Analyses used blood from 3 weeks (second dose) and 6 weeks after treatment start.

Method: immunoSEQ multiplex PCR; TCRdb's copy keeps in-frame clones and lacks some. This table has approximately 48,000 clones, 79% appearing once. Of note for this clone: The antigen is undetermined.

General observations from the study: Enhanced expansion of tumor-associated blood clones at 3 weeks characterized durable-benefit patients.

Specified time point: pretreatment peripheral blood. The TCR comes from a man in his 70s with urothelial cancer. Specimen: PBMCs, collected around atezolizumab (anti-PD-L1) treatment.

CDR3 coding DNA: TGTGCCAGCTCACCCCCAGCGGGAGGTCGCTACAATGAGCAGTTCTTC. It yields the protein CASSPPAGGRYNEQFF. V is TRBV18 and J is TRBJ2-1; 9 bases are a match to TRBD2. This CDR3 has 16 amino acids. With V trimmed by 3 bases and J by 3 bases, 6 bases remained unmatched. Germline CDR1 and CDR2: KGHSH and LQKENI.